These 30 T cell receptor beta chains were sequenced from one sample in a study of blood T cell repertoires in COVID-19. The data were produced by immunoSEQ multiplex PCR, yet TCRdb's version contains in-frame clones alone and is incomplete. The data show approximately 200,000 clones, around 80% seen once. The specimen was peripheral blood. The source of these receptors is a human donor in a cohort sampled during active COVID-19.

There are many counts of this clone. This rearrangement joins TRBV27 to TRBJ1-3; D may be TRBD1 (6 bases). Germline V gene lookup returns CDR1 MNHEY and CDR2 SMNVEV (reference sequence). The CDR3 has 16 residues. V lost 5 bases and J 0 bases, leaving 14 bases between the germline ends. The CDR3 nucleotides read TGTGCCAGCAGTAAACAGGGTTTTCGCTCTGGAAACACCATATATTTT. This encodes CASSKQGFRSGNTIYF.

This clone appeared a few times. V gene TRBV28 combines with J gene TRBJ2-7, with 8 positions matching TRBD1. V was pared by 7 bases and J by 2 bases, with 10 bases of the junction left unmatched. CDR1 is MDHEN and CDR2 is SYDVKM in the germline V gene. CDR3 length equals 15 residues. The DNA of the CDR3 is TGTGCCAGCACCGGCGGACAGGGTGTCGCCTACGAGCAGTACTTC. Translating it yields CASTGGQGVAYEQYF.

The rearrangement links TRBV2 to TRBJ2-7; 9 bases match TRBD2. Germline values: CDR1 SNHLY, CDR2 FYNNEI. Trimming cost V 8 bases and J 4 bases; bases outside gene matches: 6. The CDR3 is made up of 13 amino acids. The CDR3 DNA sequence: TGTGCCAGCCTTGGCGGGAGGGGGTACGAGCAGTACTTC. Translated, it gives CASLGGRGYEQYF.

The chain couples TRBV7-6 to TRBJ2-7; 8 bases are shared with TRBD1. Germline values: CDR1 SGHVS, CDR2 FNYEAQ. J gave up 6 bases and V 5 bases, and 9 bases lay outside the gene matches. The CDR3 sequence is 14 residues long. CDR3 residues: CASSHRGMGSEQYF. CDR3 coding DNA: TGTGCCAGCAGCCACAGGGGGATGGGAAGCGAGCAGTACTTC. The full variable domain, completed using reference TRBV7-6 and TRBJ2-7, is GAGVSQSPRYKVTKRGQDVALRCDPISGHVSLYWYRQALGQGPEFLTYFNYEAQQDKSGLPNDRFSAERPEGSISTLTIQRTEQRDSAMYRCASSHRGMGSEQYFGPGTRLTVT.

The V gene is TRBV27, the J gene TRBJ2-7; 11 bases match TRBD2. This CDR3 is 16 amino acids long. With 6 bases clipped from V and 0 bases from J, the junction kept 7 bases outside the gene matches. CDR1 MNHEY and CDR2 SMNVEV come from the germline V gene (reference sequence). In DNA, the CDR3 is TGTGCCAGCAGCTCCGCCGGGACTAGCGGCTCCTACGAGCAGTACTTC. This sequence encodes CASSSAGTSGSYEQYF.

The chain is built from TRBV16 and TRBJ2-1; 10 nucleotides match TRBD2. Germline V gives CDR1 KGHSY, CDR2 FQNENV. The CDR3 runs 16 residues. V was pared by 0 bases and J by 9 bases, with 8 bases of the junction left unmatched. The CDR3, as DNA: TGTGCCAGCAGCCAATCTCTAGCGGGAGATCTAGGTGAGCAGTTCTTC. It codes for CASSQSLAGDLGEQFF.

The chain has TRBV7-2 and TRBJ2-1; TRBD1 might be the D (5 bases). V shed 5 bases and J shed 3 bases, with 14 bases lying between them. The CDR3 spans 15 residues. Germline loops: CDR1 SGHTA, CDR2 FQGNSA. CDR3 residues: CASSRTWGDYNEQFF. The CDR3 DNA reads TGTGCCAGCAGCCGGACCTGGGGCGACTACAATGAGCAGTTCTTC.

The chain combines TRBV5-5 with TRBJ2-1; D is ambiguous. The CDR3 length is 15 residues. The germline V gene has CDR1 SGHKS and CDR2 YYEKEE (reference sequence). The V gene lost 0 bases and the J gene lost 4 bases, with 11 bases spanning the gap. This CDR3 is CASSLARQIYNEQFF. The CDR3 coding sequence is TGTGCCAGCAGCTTGGCCCGCCAGATATACAATGAGCAGTTCTTC.

With regard to this clone: Given the absence of the conserved phenylalanine or tryptophan at the CDR3 end, a read error is likely. No DNA is shown, since the ends of the CDR3 on it are uncertain; the CDR3 is the one TCRdb lists. V is TRBV6-1 and J is TRBJ2-7; TRBD2 is the table's D call, not checked against the DNA. The germline V gene encodes CDR1 MNHNS and CDR2 SASEGT. From its first to its last residue, the CDR3 has 11 amino acids. The CDR3 reads CASSESGIGRL.

The chain employs TRBV6-5 and TRBJ2-7; 7 bases are shared with TRBD2. Germline-derived CDR1 and CDR2 are MNHEY and SVGAGI. The CDR3 covers 15 residues. After removal of 0 bases from V and 0 bases from J, the junction contained 2 bases not matched to a gene. CDR3 amino acids: CASSYSGGSSYEQYF. CDR3 DNA sequence: TGTGCCAGCAGTTACTCGGGCGGGAGCTCCTACGAGCAGTACTTC.

The chain recombines TRBV7-3 with TRBJ2-5, with a tentative D call TRBD1 (5 bases). Germline loops: CDR1 SGHTA, CDR2 FQGTGA. Between the trimmed V and J ends, which lost 3 bases and 5 bases, there was a span of 10 bases. The CDR3 is 13 amino acids. The CDR3 DNA follows: TGTGCCAGCAGCTTCAGGGTCGCGGAGACCCAGTACTTC. As protein: CASSFRVAETQYF.

J is TRBJ2-2 and V is TRBV9; D is uncertain. Germline V gene lookup returns CDR1 SGDLS and CDR2 YYNGEE. This CDR3 has 14 residues. Deletions cut 0 bases from V and 2 bases from J, with 5 bases between. The chain's CDR3 is CASSVGTNTGELFF. The CDR3 DNA reads TGTGCCAGCAGCGTAGGAACTAACACCGGGGAGCTGTTTTTT.

The chain has TRBV28 and TRBJ2-2; 11 nucleotides line up with TRBD1. Germline V gene data show CDR1 as MDHEN and CDR2 as SYDVKM. The trim removed 2 bases at V and 7 bases at J, leaving 9 bases unmatched. The CDR3 sequence is 17 residues long. This CDR3 is CASSLRRMGQGGGELFF. Here the CDR3 DNA reads TGTGCCAGCAGTTTACGAAGGATGGGACAGGGGGGCGGGGAGCTGTTTTTT. Full variable domain (missing parts from reference TRBV28 and TRBJ2-2): DVKVTQSSRYLVKRTGEKVFLECVQDMDHENMFWYRQDPGLGLRLIYFSYDVKMKEKGDIPEGYSVSREKKERFSLILESASTNQTSMYLCASSLRRMGQGGGELFFGEGSRLTVL.

This clone has a single count. The genes are TRBV6-5 and TRBJ2-1, with 11 bases that match TRBD1. Germline V CDR1 and CDR2: MNHEY, SVGAGI. CDR3 size: 15 residues. V was pared by 2 bases and J by 4 bases, with 1 base of the junction left unmatched. The CDR3 sequence: CASSYGQGAYNEQFF. The CDR3 region has the DNA TGTGCCAGCAGTTACGGACAGGGGGCTTACAATGAGCAGTTCTTC.

This clone was observed a few times. The CDR3: CASSIGQGLSNQPQHF. The CDR3 region has the DNA TGTGCCAGTAGTATCGGACAGGGCCTTAGCAATCAGCCCCAGCATTTT. The gene calls are TRBV19 and TRBJ1-5, with 8 positions matching TRBD1. The trim removed 3 bases at V and 0 bases at J, leaving 4 bases unmatched. Germline CDR1 and CDR2: LNHDA and SQIVND (reference sequence). The CDR3 consists of 16 residues.

The V call is TRBV18, the J call TRBJ1-4; D gene unclear. CDR1 is KGHSH, CDR2 LQKENI, per germline. V gave up 6 bases and J gave up 6 bases, with 11 bases separating them. CDR3 length equals 13 residues. The CDR3 coding sequence is TGTGCCAGCTCCATAGAGGGCGATGAAAAACTGTTTTTT. Its protein product is CASSIEGDEKLFF.

V and J are TRBV7-9 and TRBJ1-1; D gene unclear. The CDR3 contains 13 residues. Germline-derived CDR1 and CDR2 are SEHNR and FQNEAQ (reference sequence). Trimming stripped 2 bases from V and 1 base from J, with 5 bases between. CDR3: CASSLRENTEAFF. Here the CDR3 DNA reads TGTGCCAGCAGCTTACGGGAGAACACTGAAGCTTTCTTT. The whole variable domain, filled in from reference TRBV7-9 and TRBJ1-1, reads DTGVSQNPRHKITKRGQNVTFRCDPISEHNRLYWYRQTLGQGPEFLTYFQNEAQLEKSRLLSDRFSAERPKGSFSTLEIQRTEQGDSAMYLCASSLRENTEAFFGQGTRLTVV.

The rearrangement links TRBV7-9 to TRBJ2-3; weak D call: TRBD1 (6 bases). V was pared by 0 bases and J by 6 bases, with 10 bases between. Germline CDR1 is SEHNR and CDR2 is FQNEAQ (reference sequence). This CDR3 spans 14 amino acids. CDR3 bases: TGTGCCAGCAGCTTAGCCACAGGGTTGGATACGCAGTATTTT. Protein: CASSLATGLDTQYF.

The CDR3 reads CASSLVSGETQYF. DNA of the CDR3: TGTGCCAGCAGCTTGGTCAGTGGTGAGACCCAGTACTTC. The chain links TRBV5-6 to TRBJ2-5; no definite D call. The CDR3 runs to 13 residues. CDR1 is SGHDT and CDR2 is YYEEEE in the germline V gene. Trimming removed 0 bases from V and 5 bases from J, with 8 bases in between.

This chain uses TRBV11-1 with TRBJ2-7, with a possible D match to TRBD1 (7 bases). Germline-derived CDR1 and CDR2 are SGHAT and FQDESV (reference sequence). The CDR3 spans 13 residues. Trimming removed 4 bases at V and 3 bases at J, with 10 bases between. This CDR3 reads CASSSRDSYEQYF. The CDR3 DNA sequence: TGTGCCAGCAGCTCGCGGGACAGCTACGAGCAGTACTTC.

The chain recombines TRBV10-3 with TRBJ2-7; the D gene is possibly TRBD1 (6 bases). The germline V gene encodes CDR1 ENHRY and CDR2 SYGVKD. This CDR3 contains 14 residues. V lost 3 bases and J lost 7, with 16 bases in between. The CDR3 DNA follows: TGTGCCATCAGTGACACCTCACAGGGCGGGGAGCAGTACTTC. Translation: CAISDTSQGGEQYF.

This clone was observed once. The chain joins TRBV2 to TRBJ2-2; 7 bases are a match to TRBD2. CDR3 length: 15 residues. With 10 bases clipped from V and 1 base from J, the junction kept 9 bases outside the gene matches. Germline CDR1 is SNHLY and CDR2 is FYNNEI. The CDR3 nucleotides read TGTGCCACCCGGGGACGCGGGAGGAACACCGGGGAGCTGTTTTTT. It translates to CATRGRGRNTGELFF.

This clone has a single count. The chain couples TRBV19 to TRBJ1-5; unclear D gene. Trimming removed 5 bases at V and 5 bases at J, with 16 bases between. The CDR3 sequence is 15 residues long. Germline values: CDR1 LNHDA, CDR2 SQIVND (reference sequence). The CDR3 sequence: CASSLRDLDDQPQHF. The CDR3 region has the DNA TGTGCCAGTAGTCTACGGGATCTCGACGATCAGCCCCAGCATTTT.

The chain couples TRBV19 to TRBJ1-5; TRBD1 aligns across 9 bases. CDR1 is LNHDA, CDR2 SQIVND, per germline (reference sequence). This CDR3 has 15 amino acids. V trimming: 4 bases; J trimming: 6 bases; junction bases outside the gene matches: 7. CDR3 region: CASSTWTGVRQPQHF. The CDR3 region has the DNA TGTGCCAGTAGTACCTGGACAGGGGTACGTCAGCCCCAGCATTTT.

The rearrangement joins TRBV4-1 to TRBJ2-2; 8 bases fit TRBD1. Per germline, CDR1 MGHRA and CDR2 YSYEKL. This CDR3 contains 17 residues. After removal of 5 bases from V and 5 bases from J, the junction contained 13 bases not matched to a gene. The CDR3 here is CASSGRTGTGWTGELFF. The DNA for the CDR3 is TGCGCCAGCAGCGGACGTACCGGGACAGGATGGACCGGGGAGCTGTTTTTT.

The chain has TRBV28 and TRBJ1-2; D is ambiguous. Trimming removed 3 bases at V and 6 bases at J, with 11 bases between. The length of the CDR3 is 13 residues. Germline-derived CDR1 and CDR2 are MDHEN and SYDVKM. The CDR3 nucleotides are TGTGCCAGCAGTTTGAGGGCCGGTGATGGCTACACCTTC. As protein: CASSLRAGDGYTF.

This clone was observed once. The CDR3 loop is CASSESYSGRANEQFF. Here the CDR3 DNA reads TGTGCCAGCAGCGAGTCCTACAGCGGGAGGGCGAATGAGCAGTTCTTC. The chain links TRBV6-4 to TRBJ2-1; 10 bases match TRBD2. The V gene's germline CDR1 is MRHNA and CDR2 SNTAGT. J lost 7 bases, V lost 6 bases, and 12 bases had no gene match. The CDR3 is 16 residues long.

The rearrangement joins TRBV21-1 to TRBJ2-7; the table's TRBD1 call for D was not verified on the DNA. TRBV21-1 is flagged as a pseudogene. The CDR3 runs to 14 residues. The DNA for the CDR3 is TGTGCCAGCAGCAAAGGGGGGCCGGCCTACGAGCAGTACTTC. It specifies CASSKGGPAYEQYF.

The rearrangement joins TRBV11-2 to TRBJ2-7; D remains ambiguous. The germline gives CDR1 SGHAT, CDR2 FQNNGV. The CDR3 consists of 15 residues. The V gene lost 1 base and the J gene lost 2 bases, with 12 bases spanning the gap. CDR3 residues: CASSLGPTDAYEQYF. CDR3 coding DNA: TGTGCCAGCAGCTTAGGTCCCACAGACGCCTACGAGCAGTACTTC.

The chain uses TRBV4-1 and TRBJ2-7; 8 bases fit TRBD1. This CDR3 spans 16 amino acids. Germline lookup yields CDR1 MGHRA and CDR2 YSYEKL. Trimming removed 1 base from V and 0 bases from J; junction bases left unmatched: 5. The CDR3 DNA sequence: TGCGCCAGCAGCCAAGGGACAGGGACGTTCTCCTACGAGCAGTACTTC. Translated, it gives CASSQGTGTFSYEQYF.